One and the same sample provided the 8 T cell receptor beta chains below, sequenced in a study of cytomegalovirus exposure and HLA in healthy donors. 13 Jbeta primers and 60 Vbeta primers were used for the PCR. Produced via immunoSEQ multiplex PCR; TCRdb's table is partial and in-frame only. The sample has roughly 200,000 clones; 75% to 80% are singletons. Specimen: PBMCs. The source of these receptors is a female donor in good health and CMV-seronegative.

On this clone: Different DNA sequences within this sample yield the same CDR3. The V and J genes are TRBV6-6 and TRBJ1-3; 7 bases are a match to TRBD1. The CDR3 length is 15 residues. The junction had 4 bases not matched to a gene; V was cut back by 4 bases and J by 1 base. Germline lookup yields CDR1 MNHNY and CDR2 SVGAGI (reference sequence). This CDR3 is CASSLQGSSGNTIYF. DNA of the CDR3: TGTGCCAGCAGTTTACAGGGGTCGTCTGGAAACACCATATATTTT.

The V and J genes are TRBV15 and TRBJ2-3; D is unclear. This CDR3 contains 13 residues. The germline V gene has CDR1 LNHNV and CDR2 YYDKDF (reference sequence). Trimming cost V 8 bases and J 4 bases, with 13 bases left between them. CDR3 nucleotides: TGTGCCACCGGAGTTTATGGCGCAGATACGCAGTATTTT. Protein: CATGVYGADTQYF. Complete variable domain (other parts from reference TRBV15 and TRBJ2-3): DAMVIQNPRYQVTQFGKPVTLSCSQTLNHNVMYWYQQKSSQAPKLLFHYYDKDFNNEADTPDNFQSRRPNTSFCFLDIRSPGLGDTAMYLCATGVYGADTQYFGPGTRLTVL.

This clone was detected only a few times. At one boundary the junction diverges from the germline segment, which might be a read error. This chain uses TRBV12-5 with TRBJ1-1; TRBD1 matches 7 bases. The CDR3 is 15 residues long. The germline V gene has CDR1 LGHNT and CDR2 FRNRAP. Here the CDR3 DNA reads TGTGCTAGTGGGTTGGGACAGAGTATGAACACTGAAGCTTTCTTT. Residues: CASGLGQSMNTEAFF. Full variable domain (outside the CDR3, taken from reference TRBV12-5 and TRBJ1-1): DARVTQTPRHKVTEMGQEVTMRCQPILGHNTVFWYRQTMMQGLELLAYFRNRAPLDDSGMPKDRFSAEMPDATLATLKIQPSEPRDSAVYFCASGLGQSMNTEAFFGQGTRLTVV.

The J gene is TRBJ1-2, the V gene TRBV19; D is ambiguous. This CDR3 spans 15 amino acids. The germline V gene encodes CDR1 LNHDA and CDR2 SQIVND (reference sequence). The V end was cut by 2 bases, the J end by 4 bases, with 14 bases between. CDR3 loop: CASSISGGLSYGYTF. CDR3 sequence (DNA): TGTGCCAGTAGTATATCGGGTGGATTGAGCTATGGCTACACCTTC.

The CDR3 coding sequence is TGTGCCAGCAGTTCGACAGGCGCAAACTATGGCTACACCTTC. Its protein is CASSSTGANYGYTF. This sequence joins TRBV2 and TRBJ1-2, with D maybe TRBD1 (6 bases). The CDR3 consists of 14 residues. Trimming pared 5 bases from V and 2 bases from J, leaving 12 bases between. Germline assignment: CDR1 SNHLY and CDR2 FYNNEI. Using reference TRBV2 and TRBJ1-2 for the parts outside the CDR3, the full variable domain is EPEVTQTPSHQVTQMGQEVILRCVPISNHLYFYWYRQILGQKVEFLVSFYNNEISEKSEIFDDQFSVERPDGSNFTLKIRSTKLEDSAMYFCASSSTGANYGYTFGSGTRLTVV.

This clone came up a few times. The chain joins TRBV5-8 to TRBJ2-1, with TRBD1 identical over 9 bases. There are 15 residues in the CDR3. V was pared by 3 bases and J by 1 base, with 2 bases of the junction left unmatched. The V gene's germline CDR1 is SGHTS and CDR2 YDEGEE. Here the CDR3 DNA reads TGTGCCAGCAGCTCCGGGACAGGGTCCTACAATGAGCAGTTCTTC. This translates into CASSSGTGSYNEQFF. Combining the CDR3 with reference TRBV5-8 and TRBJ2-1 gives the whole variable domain EAGVTQSPTHLIKTRGQQATLRCSPISGHTSVYWYQQALGLGLQFLLWYDEGEERNRGNFPPRFSGRQFPNYSSELNVNALELEDSALYLCASSSGTGSYNEQFFGPGTRLTVL.

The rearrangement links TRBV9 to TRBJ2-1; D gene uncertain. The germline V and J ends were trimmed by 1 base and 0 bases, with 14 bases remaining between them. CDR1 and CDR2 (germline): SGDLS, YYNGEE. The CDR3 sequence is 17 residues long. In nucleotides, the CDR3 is TGTGCCAGCAGCGTAAGCCGGGTAGGAGCCTCCTACAATGAGCAGTTCTTC. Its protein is CASSVSRVGASYNEQFF.

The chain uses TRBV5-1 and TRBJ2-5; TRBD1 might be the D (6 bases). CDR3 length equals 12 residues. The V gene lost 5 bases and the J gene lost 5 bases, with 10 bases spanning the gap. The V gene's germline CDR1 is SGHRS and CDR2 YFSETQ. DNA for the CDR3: TGCGCCAGCAGAACAGGGACGGAGACCCAGTACTTC. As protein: CASRTGTETQYF. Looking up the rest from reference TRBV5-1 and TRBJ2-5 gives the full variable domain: KAGVTQTPRYLIKTRGQQVTLSCSPISGHRSVSWYQQTPGQGLQFLFEYFSETQRNKGNFPGRFSGRQFSNSRSEMNVSTLELGDSALYLCASRTGTETQYFGPGTRLLVL.